This T cell receptor (beta chain) is drawn from a study of blood T cells in healthy people across ages. Across the study: Capturing about one barcoded beta molecule per two T cells was achieved by template switching.

Whole-study results and caveats: Diversity estimates from one million T cells were considered underestimates. Strong correlation linked observed beta diversity and percent naive T cells.

With regard to this clonotype: Antigen: not known.

Losses at the gene ends were 3 bases for V and 7 bases for J; bases not matched to a gene: 3. Looked up from germline, CDR1 is SGDLS and CDR2 is YYNGEE. The CDR3 sequence is 14 residues long. The second PCR ran roughly 7 to 12 cycles with a sample-barcoded 5' primer and J-beta primers. A single record per CDR3 protein comes from TCRdb applying MiXCR to the 5' RACE reads. The repertoire holds some 860,000 distinct CDR3 sequences, roughly three fifths seen once, with around 25% in the top ten. The V and J genes are TRBV9 and TRBJ1-4, with 10 nucleotides matching TRBD1. The sample was blood. The receptor comes from a man aged 35-49 years in good health. The CDR3 region is CASSEGQGFEKLFF. The CDR3 coding sequence is TGTGCCAGCAGCGAGGGACAGGGGTTTGAAAAACTGTTTTTT.